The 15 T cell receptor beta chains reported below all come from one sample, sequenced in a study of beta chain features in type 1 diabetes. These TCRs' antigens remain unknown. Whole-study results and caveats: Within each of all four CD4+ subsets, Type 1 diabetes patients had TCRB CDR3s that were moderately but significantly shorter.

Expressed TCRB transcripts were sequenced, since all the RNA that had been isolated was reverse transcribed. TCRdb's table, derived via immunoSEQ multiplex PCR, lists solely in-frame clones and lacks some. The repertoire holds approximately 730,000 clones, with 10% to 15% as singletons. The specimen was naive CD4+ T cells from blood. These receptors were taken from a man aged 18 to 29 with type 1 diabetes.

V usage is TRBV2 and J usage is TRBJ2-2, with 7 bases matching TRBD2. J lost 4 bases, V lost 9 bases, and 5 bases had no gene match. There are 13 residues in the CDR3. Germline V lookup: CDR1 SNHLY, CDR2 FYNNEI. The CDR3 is CARKGGVTGELFF. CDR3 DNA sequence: TGTGCCAGGAAGGGAGGGGTCACCGGGGAGCTGTTTTTT.

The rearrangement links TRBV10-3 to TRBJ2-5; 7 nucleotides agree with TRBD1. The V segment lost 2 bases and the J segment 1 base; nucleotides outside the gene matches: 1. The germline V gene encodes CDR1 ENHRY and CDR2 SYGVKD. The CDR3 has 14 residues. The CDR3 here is CAISERDSQETQYF. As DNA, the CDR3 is TGTGCCATCAGTGAGCGGGACAGCCAAGAGACCCAGTACTTC.

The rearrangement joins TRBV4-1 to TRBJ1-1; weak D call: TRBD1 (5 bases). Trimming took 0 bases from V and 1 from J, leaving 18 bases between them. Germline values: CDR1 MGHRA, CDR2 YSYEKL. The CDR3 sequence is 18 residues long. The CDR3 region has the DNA TGCGCCAGCAGCCAAGATTATCGGGGGAAAGGCTCGAACACTGAAGCTTTCTTT. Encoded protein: CASSQDYRGKGSNTEAFF.

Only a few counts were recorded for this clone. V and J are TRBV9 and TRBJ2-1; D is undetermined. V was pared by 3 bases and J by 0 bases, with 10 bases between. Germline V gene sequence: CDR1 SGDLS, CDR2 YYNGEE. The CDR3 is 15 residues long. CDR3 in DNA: TGTGCCAGCAGCGCTAATAGAGGCTCCTACAATGAGCAGTTCTTC. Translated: CASSANRGSYNEQFF.

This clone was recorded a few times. The CDR3 loop reads CASSQSSGGPQETQYF. The DNA of the CDR3 is TGTGCCAGCAGCCAATCTAGCGGGGGGCCTCAAGAGACCCAGTACTTC. This chain links TRBV7-9 with TRBJ2-5, with TRBD2 identical over 11 bases. The V segment lost 5 bases and the J segment 2 bases; nucleotides outside the gene matches: 7. The germline CDR1 and CDR2 sequences are SEHNR and FQNEAQ (reference sequence). The CDR3 loop spans 16 amino acids.

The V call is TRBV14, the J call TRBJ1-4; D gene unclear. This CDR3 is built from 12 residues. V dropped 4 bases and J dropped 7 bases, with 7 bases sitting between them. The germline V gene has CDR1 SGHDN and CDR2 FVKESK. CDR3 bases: TGTGCCAGCAGCCTTAAAAGTGAAAAACTGTTTTTT. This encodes CASSLKSEKLFF.

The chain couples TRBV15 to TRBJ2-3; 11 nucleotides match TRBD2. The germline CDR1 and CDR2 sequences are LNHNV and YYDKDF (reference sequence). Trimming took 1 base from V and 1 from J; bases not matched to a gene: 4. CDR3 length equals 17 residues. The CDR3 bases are TGTGCCACCAGCAGAGCACTAGCGGGGGCCGGCACAGATACGCAGTATTTT. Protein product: CATSRALAGAGTDTQYF.

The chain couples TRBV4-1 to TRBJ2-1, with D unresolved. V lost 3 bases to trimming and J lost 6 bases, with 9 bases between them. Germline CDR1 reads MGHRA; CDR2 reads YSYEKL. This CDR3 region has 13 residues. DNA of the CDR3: TGCGCCAGCAGCCACCCCATCCCCAATGAGCAGTTCTTC. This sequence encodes CASSHPIPNEQFF.

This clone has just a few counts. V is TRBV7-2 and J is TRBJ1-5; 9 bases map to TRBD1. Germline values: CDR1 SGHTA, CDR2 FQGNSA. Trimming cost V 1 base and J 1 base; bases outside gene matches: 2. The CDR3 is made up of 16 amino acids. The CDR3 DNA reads TGTGCCAGCAGCTTAGATGGGACAGGGAGCAATCAGCCCCAGCATTTT. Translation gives CASSLDGTGSNQPQHF. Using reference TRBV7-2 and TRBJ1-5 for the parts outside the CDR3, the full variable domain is GAGVSQSPSNKVTEKGKDVELRCDPISGHTALYWYRQSLGQGLEFLIYFQGNSAPDKSGLPSDRFSAERTGGSVSTLTIQRTQQEDSAVYLCASSLDGTGSNQPQHFGDGTRLSIL.

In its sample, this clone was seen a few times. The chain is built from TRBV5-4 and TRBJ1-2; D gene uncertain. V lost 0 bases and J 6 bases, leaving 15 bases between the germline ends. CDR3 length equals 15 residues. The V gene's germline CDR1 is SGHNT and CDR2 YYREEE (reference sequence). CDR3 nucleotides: TGTGCCAGCAGCTTGGGGAGGGAGGCTTGGGATGGCTACACCTTC. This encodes CASSLGREAWDGYTF. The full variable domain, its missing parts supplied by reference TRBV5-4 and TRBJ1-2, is ETGVTQSPTHLIKTRGQQVTLRCSSQSGHNTVSWYQQALGQGPQFIFQYYREEENGRGNFPPRFSGLQFPNYSSELNVNALELDDSALYLCASSLGREAWDGYTFGSGTRLTVV.

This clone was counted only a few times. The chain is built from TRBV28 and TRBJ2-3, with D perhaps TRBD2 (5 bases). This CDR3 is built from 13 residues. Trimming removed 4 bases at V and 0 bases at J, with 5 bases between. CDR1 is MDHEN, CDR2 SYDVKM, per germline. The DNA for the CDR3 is TGTGCCAGCAGTTGGACTAGCACAGATACGCAGTATTTT. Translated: CASSWTSTDTQYF.

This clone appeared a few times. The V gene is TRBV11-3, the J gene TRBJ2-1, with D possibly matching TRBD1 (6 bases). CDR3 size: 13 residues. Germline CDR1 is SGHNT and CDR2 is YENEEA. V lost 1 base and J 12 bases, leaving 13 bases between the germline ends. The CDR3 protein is CASSLVTGRSQFF. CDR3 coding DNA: TGTGCCAGCAGCTTAGTCACAGGGAGATCGCAGTTCTTC. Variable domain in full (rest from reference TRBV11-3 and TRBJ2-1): EAGVVQSPRYKIIEKKQPVAFWCNPISGHNTLYWYLQNLGQGPELLIRYENEEAVDDSQLPKDRFSAERLKGVDSTLKIQPAELGDSAVYLCASSLVTGRSQFFGPGTRLTVL.

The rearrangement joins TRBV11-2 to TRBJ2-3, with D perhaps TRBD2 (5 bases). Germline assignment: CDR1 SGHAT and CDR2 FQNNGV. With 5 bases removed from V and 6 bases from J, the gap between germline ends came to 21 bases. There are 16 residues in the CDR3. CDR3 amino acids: CASSISSFWGSDTQYF. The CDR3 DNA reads TGTGCCAGCAGCATATCTAGCTTTTGGGGATCCGATACGCAGTATTTT.

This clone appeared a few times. In nucleotides, the CDR3 is TGTGCCAGTAGTATTAGGGTACAGGACCCGAATACGCAGTATTTT. Amino acid sequence: CASSIRVQDPNTQYF. The rearrangement joins TRBV19 to TRBJ2-3; D might be TRBD1 (5 bases). The CDR3 loop spans 15 amino acids. The V end was cut by 3 bases, the J end by 7 bases, with 17 bases between. CDR1 is LNHDA, CDR2 SQIVND, per germline (reference sequence).

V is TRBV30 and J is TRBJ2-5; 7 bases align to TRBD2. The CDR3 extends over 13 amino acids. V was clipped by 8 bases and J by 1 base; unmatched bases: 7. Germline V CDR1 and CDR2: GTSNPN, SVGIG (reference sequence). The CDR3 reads CAGSTSFQETQYF. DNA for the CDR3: TGTGCCGGGTCGACTAGCTTCCAAGAGACCCAGTACTTC.